This T cell receptor beta chain was documented in a study of blood T cell repertoires in COVID-19. Whole-study context: Sites across the United States, Italy and Spain contributed samples from acute and convalescent COVID-19.

In the original processing: Counts of nucleated cells, estimated from reference gene primer amplification, were obtained. Here immunoSEQ multiplex PCR was the method, and the copy in TCRdb shows in-frame clones only, minus some. That table gives V, J and clone size, and the DNA gave D and trimming. Counted here are 250,000 or so clones, 65% to 85% occurring once; the ten biggest clones make up approximately 1.5%. This CDR3 spans 18 amino acids. The V gene's germline CDR1 is LNHNV and CDR2 YYDKDF (reference sequence). The V and J ends lost 0 bases and 3 bases, in that order; junction bases with no gene match: 11.

The rearrangement links TRBV15 to TRBJ2-1; TRBD2 matches 7 bases. The receptor was derived from a middle-aged woman who had recovered from COVID-19. The sample was peripheral blood. CDR3 loop: CATSRDGVLAVHYNEQFF. DNA of the CDR3: TGTGCCACCAGCAGAGATGGGGTTCTAGCGGTTCACTACAATGAGCAGTTCTTC.